This TCR beta chain originates from a study of OX40 agonist ivuxolimab in advanced cancers. About the research overall: Hepatocellular carcinoma, melanoma, renal cell or head and neck cancer was diagnosed in the dose-escalation patients. Cohort: 65% to 90% men, mean age 60, aged about 23 to 80. Findings and caveats of the study: Blood T cells, both CD4+ and CD8+, expanded clonally by week 6 at 0.1 to 3.0 mg/kg.

The method was immunoSEQ multiplex PCR; TCRdb's version includes in-frame clones alone and lacks a portion of them. The sample yields approximately 68,000 clones, around nine tenths seen once. This clone showed up just once. Its matching antigen is unknown. V lost 0 bases, J lost 0 bases, and 12 bases lay in between. Looked up from germline, CDR1 is MGHRA and CDR2 is YSYEKL. CDR3 length: 16 amino acids. The chain is built from TRBV4-1 and TRBJ2-7; weak D call: TRBD2 (6 bases). The clonotype was recovered from an adult with an advanced solid tumor such as melanoma, head and neck, liver or kidney cancer. Here the sequenced sample was CD4+ or CD8+ T cells sorted from blood, taken in a trial of the OX40 agonist ivuxolimab. CDR3 in amino acids: CASSQEGGFNSYEQYF. CDR3 nucleotides: TGCGCCAGCAGCCAAGAGGGAGGTTTCAACTCCTACGAGCAGTACTTC.